This TCR beta chain was retrieved from a study of blood T cell repertoires in COVID-19. Categorization into cohorts depended on clinical history that participants reported. Cohort 3 recovered donors had two negative PCRs, clearance, or symptom resolution. The data were produced by immunoSEQ multiplex PCR, yet TCRdb's version contains in-frame clones alone and is incomplete. The table includes fewer than 450,000 clones, 90% detected once. V was cut by 5 bases and J by 4 bases, with 12 bases left in between. From germline, CDR1 is LGHDT and CDR2 YNNKEL (reference sequence). There are 13 residues in the CDR3.

This clonotype was obtained from a man younger than 30 who had recovered from COVID-19. V and J are TRBV3-1 (or the pseudogene TRBV3-2) and TRBJ2-7; D ambiguous. Sequenced: PBMCs or T cells enriched from blood (not recorded which). The CDR3 is CASSSLSGYEQYF. The CDR3, as DNA: TGTGCCAGCAGCTCTCTTAGTGGTTACGAGCAGTACTTC.